Listed below are T cell receptor beta chains from one sample, sequenced in a study of blood T cell repertoires in COVID-19. Sequenced by immunoSEQ multiplex PCR; TCRdb stores in-frame clones only, minus some. The repertoire has 200,000 to 300,000 clones, about four fifths of them found once; the top ten carry approximately 9.4%. Sequenced: peripheral blood. These receptors were collected from a woman aged 80 or over with acute or convalescent COVID-19. CDR3s include the opening cysteine and the closing phenylalanine or tryptophan. The order of the fields is J gene, D gene, V gene, clone size, CDR3 DNA, CDR3 protein. D genes are given only for firm matches. Part of the rows lack a size; the others show once, few, many or a class for expanded clones.

J gene: TRBJ1-4; D gene: TRBD1; V gene: TRBV2; clone size: NA; CDR3 DNA: TGTGCCAGCACCATACGAACAGGGGTAGTTGAAAAACTGTTTTTT; CDR3 protein: CASTIRTGVVEKLFF
J gene: TRBJ1-5; D gene: NA; V gene: TRBV21-1; clone size: NA; CDR3 DNA: TGTGCCAGCAGCAACTCTCAGTATAGCAATCAGCCCCAGCATTTT; CDR3 protein: CASSNSQYSNQPQHF
J gene: TRBJ1-1; D gene: TRBD1; V gene: TRBV2; clone size: NA; CDR3 DNA: TGTGCCAGCAGACAGGGGCTCGCTGAAGCTTTCTTT; CDR3 protein: CASRQGLAEAFF
J gene: TRBJ2-3; D gene: TRBD1; V gene: TRBV5-4; clone size: NA; CDR3 DNA: TGTGCCAGCAGCTCAACCGGGACAGCGGAAGATACGCAGTATTTT; CDR3 protein: CASSSTGTAEDTQYF
J gene: TRBJ1-2; D gene: TRBD1; V gene: TRBV4-1; clone size: NA; CDR3 DNA: TGCGCCAGCAGCCAATCTTACAGGGGTGGCTACACCTTC; CDR3 protein: CASSQSYRGGYTF
J gene: TRBJ1-2; D gene: TRBD1; V gene: TRBV24-1; clone size: NA; CDR3 DNA: TGTGCCACCAGTGATGGACAGGGTGCTCGGTATGGCTACACCTTC; CDR3 protein: CATSDGQGARYGYTF
J gene: TRBJ2-1; D gene: TRBD1; V gene: TRBV5-1; clone size: NA; CDR3 DNA: TGCGCCAGCAGCGAGGGACAGGCCCGCAATGAGCAGTTCTTC; CDR3 protein: CASSEGQARNEQFF
J gene: TRBJ1-1; D gene: NA; V gene: TRBV29-1; clone size: few; CDR3 DNA: TGCAGCGTCACGGGTGTGGGGGGAGGTAGCTTTAGCACTGAAGCTTTCTTT; CDR3 protein: CSVTGVGGGSFSTEAFF
J gene: TRBJ2-5; D gene: TRBD2; V gene: TRBV5-4; clone size: NA; CDR3 DNA: TGTGCCAGCAGCTTGGCCCTCGGGAGGGCGGAGACCCAGTACTTC; CDR3 protein: CASSLALGRAETQYF
J gene: TRBJ1-3; D gene: TRBD1; V gene: TRBV7-9; clone size: NA; CDR3 DNA: TGTGCCAGCAGCACCAGCGACAGGGTAAACACCATATATTTT; CDR3 protein: CASSTSDRVNTIYF
J gene: TRBJ2-7; D gene: NA; V gene: TRBV27; clone size: NA; CDR3 DNA: TGTGCCAGCAGTTCACGAACTCGTAAGACAACCACCTCCTACGAGCAGTACTTC; CDR3 protein: CASSSRTRKTTTSYEQYF
J gene: TRBJ2-2; D gene: TRBD2; V gene: TRBV4-2; clone size: NA; CDR3 DNA: TGTGCCAGCAGGCAAGGGGGGACTAGACCGAACACCGGGGAGCTGTTTTTT; CDR3 protein: CASRQGGTRPNTGELFF
J gene: TRBJ2-7; D gene: TRBD1; V gene: TRBV6-6; clone size: NA; CDR3 DNA: TGTGCCAGCAGTTACGTTCGGGACAGCTACGAGCAGTACTTC; CDR3 protein: CASSYVRDSYEQYF
J gene: TRBJ2-3; D gene: TRBD2; V gene: TRBV10-3; clone size: NA; CDR3 DNA: TGTGCCATCAGTGTGATTGGGGGGGGATCAGGGACAGATACGCAGTATTTT; CDR3 protein: CAISVIGGGSGTDTQYF
J gene: TRBJ2-1; D gene: NA; V gene: TRBV28; clone size: NA; CDR3 DNA: TGTGCCAGCAGTCCCCGTGGGGGGGCCTCAGAGGAGCAGTTCTTC; CDR3 protein: CASSPRGGASEEQFF
J gene: TRBJ2-1; D gene: TRBD1; V gene: TRBV7-9; clone size: NA; CDR3 DNA: TGTGCCAGCAGCCTCGACAGGGGCTCCTACAATGAGCAGTTCTTC; CDR3 protein: CASSLDRGSYNEQFF